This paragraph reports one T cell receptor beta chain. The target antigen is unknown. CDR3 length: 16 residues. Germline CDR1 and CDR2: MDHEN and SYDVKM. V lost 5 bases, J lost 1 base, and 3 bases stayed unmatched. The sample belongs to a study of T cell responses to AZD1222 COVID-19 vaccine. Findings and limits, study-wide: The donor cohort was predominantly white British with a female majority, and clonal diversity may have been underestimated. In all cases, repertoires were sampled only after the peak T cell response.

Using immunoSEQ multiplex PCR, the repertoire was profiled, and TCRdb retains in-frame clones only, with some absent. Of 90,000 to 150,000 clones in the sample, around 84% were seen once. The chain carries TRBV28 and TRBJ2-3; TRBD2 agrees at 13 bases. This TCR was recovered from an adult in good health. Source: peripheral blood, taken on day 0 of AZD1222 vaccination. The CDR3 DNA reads TGTGCCAGCAGTCACGGACTAGCGGGGGGCACAGATACGCAGTATTTT. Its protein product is CASSHGLAGGTDTQYF.